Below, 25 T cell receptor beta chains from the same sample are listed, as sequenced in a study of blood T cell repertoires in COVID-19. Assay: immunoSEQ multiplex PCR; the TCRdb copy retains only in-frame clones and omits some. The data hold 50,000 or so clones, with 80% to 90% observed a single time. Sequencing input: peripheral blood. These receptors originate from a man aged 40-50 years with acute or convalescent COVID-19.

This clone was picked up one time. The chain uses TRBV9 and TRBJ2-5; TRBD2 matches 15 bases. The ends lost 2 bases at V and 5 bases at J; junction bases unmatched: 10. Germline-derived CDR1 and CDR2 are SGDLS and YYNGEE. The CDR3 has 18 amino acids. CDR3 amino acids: CASSVGTSGGTGWETQYF. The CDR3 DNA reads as TGTGCCAGCAGCGTGGGGACTAGCGGGGGGACCGGCTGGGAGACCCAGTACTTC.

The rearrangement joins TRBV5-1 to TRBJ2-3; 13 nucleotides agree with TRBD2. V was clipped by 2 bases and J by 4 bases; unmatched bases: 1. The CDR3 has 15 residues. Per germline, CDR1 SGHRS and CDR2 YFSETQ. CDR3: CASSLLAGGPDTQYF. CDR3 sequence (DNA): TGCGCCAGCAGCTTACTAGCGGGGGGGCCAGATACGCAGTATTTT.

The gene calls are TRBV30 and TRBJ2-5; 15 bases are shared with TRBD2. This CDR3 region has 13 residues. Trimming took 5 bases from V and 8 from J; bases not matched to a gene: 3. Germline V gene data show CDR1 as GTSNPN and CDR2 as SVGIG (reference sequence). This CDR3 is CAWGLAGGSTQYF. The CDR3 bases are TGTGCCTGGGGACTAGCGGGGGGGTCAACCCAGTACTTC. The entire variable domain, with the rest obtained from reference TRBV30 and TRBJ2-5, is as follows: SQTIHQWPATLVQPVGSPLSLECTVEGTSNPNLYWYRQAAGRGLQLLFYSVGIGQISSEVPQNLSASRPQDRQFILSSKKLLLSDSGFYLCAWGLAGGSTQYFGPGTRLLVL.

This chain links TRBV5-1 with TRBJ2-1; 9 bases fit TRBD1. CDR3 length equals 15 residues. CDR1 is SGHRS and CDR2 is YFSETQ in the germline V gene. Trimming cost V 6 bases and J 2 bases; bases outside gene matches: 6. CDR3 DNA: TGCGCCAGCATCTCCGGGACAGGGACCTACAATGAGCAGTTCTTC. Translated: CASISGTGTYNEQFF.

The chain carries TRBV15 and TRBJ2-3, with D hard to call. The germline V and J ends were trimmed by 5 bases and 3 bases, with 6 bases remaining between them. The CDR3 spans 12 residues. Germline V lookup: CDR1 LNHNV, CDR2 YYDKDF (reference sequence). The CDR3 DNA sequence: TGTGCCACCAGCCCCTTAACAGATACGCAGTATTTT. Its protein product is CATSPLTDTQYF.

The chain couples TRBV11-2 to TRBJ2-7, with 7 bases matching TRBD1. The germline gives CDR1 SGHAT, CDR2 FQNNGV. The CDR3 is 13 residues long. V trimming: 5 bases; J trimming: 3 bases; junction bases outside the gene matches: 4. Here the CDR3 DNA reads TGTGCCAGCAGCCCGGACAGGAACTACGAGCAGTACTTC. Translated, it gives CASSPDRNYEQYF. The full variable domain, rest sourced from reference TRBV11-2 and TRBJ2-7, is EAGVAQSPRYKIIEKRQSVAFWCNPISGHATLYWYQQILGQGPKLLIQFQNNGVVDDSQLPKDRFSAERLKGVDSTLKIQPAKLEDSAVYLCASSPDRNYEQYFGPGTRLTVT.

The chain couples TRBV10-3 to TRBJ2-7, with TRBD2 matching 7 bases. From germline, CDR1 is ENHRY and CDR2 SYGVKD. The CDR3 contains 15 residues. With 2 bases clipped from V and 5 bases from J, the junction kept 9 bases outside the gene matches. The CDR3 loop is CAISEGLGGLDEQYF. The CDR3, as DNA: TGTGCCATCAGTGAGGGGCTGGGGGGGTTGGACGAGCAGTACTTC.

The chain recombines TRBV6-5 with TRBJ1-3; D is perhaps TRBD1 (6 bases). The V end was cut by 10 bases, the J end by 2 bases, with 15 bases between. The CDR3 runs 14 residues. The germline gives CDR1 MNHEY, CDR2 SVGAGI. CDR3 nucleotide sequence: TGTGCCACCTCACAGGGAACCCCTGGAAACACCATATATTTT. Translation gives CATSQGTPGNTIYF.

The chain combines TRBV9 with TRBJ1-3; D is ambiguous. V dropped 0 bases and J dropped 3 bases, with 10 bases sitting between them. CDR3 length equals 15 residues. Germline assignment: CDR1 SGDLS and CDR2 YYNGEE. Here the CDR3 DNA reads TGTGCCAGCAGCGTAGCCTCGGGGTTTGGAAACACCATATATTTT. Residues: CASSVASGFGNTIYF.

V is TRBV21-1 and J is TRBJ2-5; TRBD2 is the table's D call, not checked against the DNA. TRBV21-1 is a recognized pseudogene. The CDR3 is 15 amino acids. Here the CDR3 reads CASSKGGREGETQYF. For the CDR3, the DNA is TGTGCCAGCAGCAAAGGGGGCAGGGAGGGAGAGACCCAGTACTTC.

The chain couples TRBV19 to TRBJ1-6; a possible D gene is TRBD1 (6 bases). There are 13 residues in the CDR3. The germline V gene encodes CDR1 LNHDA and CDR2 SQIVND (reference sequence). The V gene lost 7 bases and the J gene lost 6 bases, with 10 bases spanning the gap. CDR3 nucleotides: TGTGCCAGTATGGAACAGGGTAATTCACCCCTCCACTTT. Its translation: CASMEQGNSPLHF.

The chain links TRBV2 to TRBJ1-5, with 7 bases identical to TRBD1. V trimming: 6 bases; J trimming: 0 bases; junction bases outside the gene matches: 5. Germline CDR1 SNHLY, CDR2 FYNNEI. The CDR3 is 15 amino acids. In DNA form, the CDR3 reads TGTGCCAGCAGCGGTGGACAGGCTAGCAATCAGCCCCAGCATTTT. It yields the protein CASSGGQASNQPQHF. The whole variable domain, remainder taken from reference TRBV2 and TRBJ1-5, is EPEVTQTPSHQVTQMGQEVILRCVPISNHLYFYWYRQILGQKVEFLVSFYNNEISEKSEIFDDQFSVERPDGSNFTLKIRSTKLEDSAMYFCASSGGQASNQPQHFGDGTRLSIL.

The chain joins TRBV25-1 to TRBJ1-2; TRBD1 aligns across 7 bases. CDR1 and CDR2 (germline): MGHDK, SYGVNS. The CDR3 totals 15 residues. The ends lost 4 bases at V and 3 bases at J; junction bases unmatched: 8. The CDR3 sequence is CASSGVTGSYYGYTF. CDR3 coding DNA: TGTGCCAGCAGTGGAGTGACAGGGTCGTACTATGGCTACACCTTC.

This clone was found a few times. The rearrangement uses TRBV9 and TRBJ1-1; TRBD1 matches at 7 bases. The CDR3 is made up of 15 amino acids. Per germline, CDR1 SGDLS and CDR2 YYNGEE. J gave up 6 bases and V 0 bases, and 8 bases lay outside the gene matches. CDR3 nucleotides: TGTGCCAGCAGCGTAGGAGGCAGGGGGTACGCTGAAGCTTTCTTT. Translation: CASSVGGRGYAEAFF.

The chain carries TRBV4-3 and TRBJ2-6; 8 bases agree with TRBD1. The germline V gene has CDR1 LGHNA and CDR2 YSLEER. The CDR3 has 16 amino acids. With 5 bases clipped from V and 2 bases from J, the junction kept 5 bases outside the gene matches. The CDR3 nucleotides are TGCGCCAGCAGCTTTTCGGACAGGGCTGGGGCCAACGTCCTGACTTTC. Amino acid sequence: CASSFSDRAGANVLTF.

The CDR3 region is CASSVGPGGAEETQYF. The CDR3 coding sequence is TGTGCCAGCAGCGTAGGCCCCGGGGGGGCCGAAGAGACCCAGTACTTC. The chain uses TRBV9 and TRBJ2-5; 8 nucleotides align to TRBD2. V trimming: 0 bases; J trimming: 3 bases; junction bases outside the gene matches: 7. This CDR3 is built from 16 residues. Per the germline V gene, CDR1 is SGDLS and CDR2 is YYNGEE.

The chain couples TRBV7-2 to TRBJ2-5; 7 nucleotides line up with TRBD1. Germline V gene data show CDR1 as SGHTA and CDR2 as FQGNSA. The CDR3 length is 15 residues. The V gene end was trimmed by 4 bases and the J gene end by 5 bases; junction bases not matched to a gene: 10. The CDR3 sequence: CASSSPRQGDETQYF. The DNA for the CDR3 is TGTGCCAGCAGCTCCCCCCGGCAGGGGGATGAGACCCAGTACTTC. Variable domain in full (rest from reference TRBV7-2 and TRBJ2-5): GAGVSQSPSNKVTEKGKDVELRCDPISGHTALYWYRQSLGQGLEFLIYFQGNSAPDKSGLPSDRFSAERTGGSVSTLTIQRTQQEDSAVYLCASSSPRQGDETQYFGPGTRLLVL.

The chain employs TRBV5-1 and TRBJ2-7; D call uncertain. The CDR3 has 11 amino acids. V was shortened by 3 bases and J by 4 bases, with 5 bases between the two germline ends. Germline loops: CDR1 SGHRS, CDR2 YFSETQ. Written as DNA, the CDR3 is TGCGCCAGCAGCTCGGAGTACGAGCAGTACTTC. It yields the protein CASSSEYEQYF.

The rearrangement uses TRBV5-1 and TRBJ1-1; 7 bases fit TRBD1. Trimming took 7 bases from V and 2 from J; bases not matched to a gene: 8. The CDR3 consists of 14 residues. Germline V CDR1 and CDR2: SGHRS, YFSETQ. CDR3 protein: CASRVTGDNTEAFF. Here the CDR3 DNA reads TGCGCCAGCCGCGTAACAGGGGATAACACTGAAGCTTTCTTT. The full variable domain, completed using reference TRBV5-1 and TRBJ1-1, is KAGVTQTPRYLIKTRGQQVTLSCSPISGHRSVSWYQQTPGQGLQFLFEYFSETQRNKGNFPGRFSGRQFSNSRSEMNVSTLELGDSALYLCASRVTGDNTEAFFGQGTRLTVV.

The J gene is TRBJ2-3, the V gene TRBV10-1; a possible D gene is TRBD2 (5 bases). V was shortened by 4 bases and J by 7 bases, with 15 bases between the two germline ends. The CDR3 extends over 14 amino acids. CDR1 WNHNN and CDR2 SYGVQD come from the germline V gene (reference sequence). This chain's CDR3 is CASSGSGLGYTQYF. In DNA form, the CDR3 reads TGCGCCAGCAGTGGGAGCGGTTTGGGTTATACGCAGTATTTT.

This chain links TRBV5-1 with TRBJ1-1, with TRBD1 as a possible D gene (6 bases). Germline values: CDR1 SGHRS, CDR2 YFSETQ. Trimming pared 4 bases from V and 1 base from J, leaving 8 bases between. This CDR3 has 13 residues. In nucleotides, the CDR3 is TGCGCCAGCAGCGCACAGGGGAACACTGAAGCTTTCTTT. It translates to CASSAQGNTEAFF.

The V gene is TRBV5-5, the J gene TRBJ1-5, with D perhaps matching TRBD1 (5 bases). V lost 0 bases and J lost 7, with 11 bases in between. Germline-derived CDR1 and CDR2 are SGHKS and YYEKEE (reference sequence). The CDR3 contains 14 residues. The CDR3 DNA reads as TGTGCCAGCAGCTTGGGACAGATGAAACAGCCCCAGCATTTT. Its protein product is CASSLGQMKQPQHF.

The DNA for the CDR3 is TGTGCCAGCAGCTTAGCTTACGGCACTGAAGCTTTCTTT. Encoded protein: CASSLAYGTEAFF. The genes are TRBV7-3 and TRBJ1-1, with D uncertain. The CDR3 consists of 13 residues. The V end was cut by 2 bases, the J end by 4 bases, with 8 bases between. Looked up from germline, CDR1 is SGHTA and CDR2 is FQGTGA.

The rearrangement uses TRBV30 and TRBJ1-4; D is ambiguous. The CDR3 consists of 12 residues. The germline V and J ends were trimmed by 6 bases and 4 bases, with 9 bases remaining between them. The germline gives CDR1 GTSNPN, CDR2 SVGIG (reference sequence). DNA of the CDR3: TGTGCCTGTTTATCGAGTAATGAAAAACTGTTTTTT. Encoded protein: CACLSSNEKLFF.

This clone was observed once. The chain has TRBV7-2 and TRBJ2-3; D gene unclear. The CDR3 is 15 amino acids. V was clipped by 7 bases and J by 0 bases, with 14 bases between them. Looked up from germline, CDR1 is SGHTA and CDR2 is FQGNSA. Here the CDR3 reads CASISAQTSTDTQYF. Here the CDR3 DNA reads TGTGCCAGCATCTCCGCCCAGACTAGCACAGATACGCAGTATTTT.